This T cell receptor (beta chain) was sequenced for a study of OX40 agonist ivuxolimab in advanced cancers. Study overall: Of mixed ages from about 23 to 85 and averaging about 60 years, the group was roughly 85% male. Whole-study findings and limits: With doses of 0.1 to 3.0 mg/kg, CD4+ and CD8+ blood T cells had undergone clonal expansion by week 6.

A note on this clone: Its cognate antigen is unknown.

TCRdb's table, derived via immunoSEQ multiplex PCR, lists solely in-frame clones and lacks some. The sample yields around 50,000 clones, roughly four fifths seen once. V was clipped by 4 bases and J by 0 bases; unmatched bases: 6. Germline V gene data show CDR1 as MGHDK and CDR2 as SYGVNS. This CDR3 spans 18 amino acids. The chain links TRBV25-1 to TRBJ1-4; 12 nucleotides agree with TRBD1. The receptor was derived from an adult with an advanced solid tumor such as melanoma, head and neck, liver or kidney cancer. Sequencing used CD4+ or CD8+ T cells sorted from blood, obtained in a trial of the OX40 agonist ivuxolimab. CDR3 in amino acids: CASSGDRGPLATNEKLFF. Written as DNA, the CDR3 is TGTGCCAGCAGTGGGGACAGGGGGCCCCTTGCAACTAATGAAAAACTGTTTTTT.